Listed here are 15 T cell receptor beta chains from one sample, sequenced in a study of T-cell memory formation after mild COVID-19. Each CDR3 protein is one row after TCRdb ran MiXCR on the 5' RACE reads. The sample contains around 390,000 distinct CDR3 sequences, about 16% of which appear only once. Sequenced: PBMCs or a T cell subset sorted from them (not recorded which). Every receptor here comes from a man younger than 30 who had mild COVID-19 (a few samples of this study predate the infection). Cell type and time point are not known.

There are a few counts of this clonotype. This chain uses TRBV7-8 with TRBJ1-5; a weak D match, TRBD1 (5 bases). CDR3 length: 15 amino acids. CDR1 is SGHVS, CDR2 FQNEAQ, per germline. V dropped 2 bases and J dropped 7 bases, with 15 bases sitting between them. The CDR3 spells CASSLSDGKGQPQHF. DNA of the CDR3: TGTGCCAGCAGCTTATCGGACGGGAAGGGGCAGCCCCAGCATTTT.

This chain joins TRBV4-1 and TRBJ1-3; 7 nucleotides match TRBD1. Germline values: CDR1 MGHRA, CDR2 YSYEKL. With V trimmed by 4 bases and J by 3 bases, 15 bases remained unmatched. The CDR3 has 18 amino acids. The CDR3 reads CASSREPRDSSFGNTIYF. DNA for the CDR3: TGCGCCAGCAGCCGAGAGCCGCGGGACAGTTCCTTTGGAAACACCATATATTTT.

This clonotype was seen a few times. CDR3 nucleotide sequence: TGTGCCAGCAGTGTGTGGGTAGAGGCCGGGGAGCTGTTTTTT. The encoded protein is CASSVWVEAGELFF. This chain joins TRBV27 and TRBJ2-2; D remains unclear. Germline V gene lookup returns CDR1 MNHEY and CDR2 SMNVEV (reference sequence). Trimming removed 5 bases at V and 6 bases at J, with 13 bases between. CDR3 length: 14 amino acids.

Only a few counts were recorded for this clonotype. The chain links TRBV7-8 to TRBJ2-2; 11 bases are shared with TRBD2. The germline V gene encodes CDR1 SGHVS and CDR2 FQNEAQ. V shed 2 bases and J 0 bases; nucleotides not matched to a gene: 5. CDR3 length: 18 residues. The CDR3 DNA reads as TGTGCCAGCAGCTTATCACTAGCGGGGGTCTCGAACACCGGGGAGCTGTTTTTT. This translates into CASSLSLAGVSNTGELFF.

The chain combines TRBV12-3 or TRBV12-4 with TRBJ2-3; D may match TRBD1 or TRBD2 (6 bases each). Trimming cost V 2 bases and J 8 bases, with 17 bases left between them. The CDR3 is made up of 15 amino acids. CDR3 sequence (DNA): TGTGCCAGCAGTTTAACCTTAACCCCGGGGGCTACGCAGTATTTT. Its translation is CASSLTLTPGATQYF.

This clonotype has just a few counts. The CDR3 sequence is CASKLAGGYEQYF. The DNA of the CDR3 is TGTGCCAGCAAGCTAGCGGGGGGTTACGAGCAGTACTTC. The J gene is TRBJ2-7, the V gene TRBV27, with TRBD2 matching 11 bases. Germline assignment: CDR1 MNHEY and CDR2 SMNVEV (reference sequence). J was trimmed by 4 bases and V by 7 bases; bases with no gene match: 3. The length of the CDR3 is 13 residues.

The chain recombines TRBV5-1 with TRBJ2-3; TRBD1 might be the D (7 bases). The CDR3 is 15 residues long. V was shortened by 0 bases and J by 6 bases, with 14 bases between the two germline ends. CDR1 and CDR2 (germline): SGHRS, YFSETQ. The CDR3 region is CASSLVEGAGDTQYF. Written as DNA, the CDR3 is TGCGCCAGCAGCTTGGTGGAGGGGGCTGGGGATACGCAGTATTTT.

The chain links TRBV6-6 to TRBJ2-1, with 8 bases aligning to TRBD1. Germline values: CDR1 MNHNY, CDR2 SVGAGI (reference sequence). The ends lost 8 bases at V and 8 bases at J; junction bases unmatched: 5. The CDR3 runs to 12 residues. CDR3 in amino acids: CASGQGAYEQFF. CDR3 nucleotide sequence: TGTGCCAGCGGGCAGGGGGCCTATGAGCAGTTCTTC.

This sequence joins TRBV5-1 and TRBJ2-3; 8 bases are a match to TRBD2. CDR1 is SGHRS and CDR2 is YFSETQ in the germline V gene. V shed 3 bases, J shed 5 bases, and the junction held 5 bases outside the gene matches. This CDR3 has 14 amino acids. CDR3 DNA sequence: TGCGCCAGCAGCTGGAGCGGGGGACAAGATACGCAGTATTTT. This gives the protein CASSWSGGQDTQYF.

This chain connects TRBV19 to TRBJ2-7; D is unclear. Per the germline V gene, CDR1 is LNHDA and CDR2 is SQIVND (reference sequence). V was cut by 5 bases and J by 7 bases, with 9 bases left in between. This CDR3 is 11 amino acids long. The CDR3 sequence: CASSGMAEQYF. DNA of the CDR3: TGTGCCAGTAGTGGGATGGCAGAGCAGTACTTC. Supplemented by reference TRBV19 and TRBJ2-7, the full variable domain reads DGGITQSPKYLFRKEGQNVTLSCEQNLNHDAMYWYRQDPGQGLRLIYYSQIVNDFQKGDIAEGYSVSREKKESFPLTVTSAQKNPTAFYLCASSGMAEQYFGPGTRLTVT.

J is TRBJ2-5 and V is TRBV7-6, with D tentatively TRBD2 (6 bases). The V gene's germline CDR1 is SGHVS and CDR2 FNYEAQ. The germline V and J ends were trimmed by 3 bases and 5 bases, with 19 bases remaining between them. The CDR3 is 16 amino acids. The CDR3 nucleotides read TGTGCCAGCAGCTTGCTCCGGCGGGACCGTGGGGAGACCCAGTACTTC. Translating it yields CASSLLRRDRGETQYF.

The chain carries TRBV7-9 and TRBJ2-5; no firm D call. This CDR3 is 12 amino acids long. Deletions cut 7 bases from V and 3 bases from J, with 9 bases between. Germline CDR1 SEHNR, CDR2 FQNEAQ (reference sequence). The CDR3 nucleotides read TGTGCCAGCATTTCTACCAAAGAGACCCAGTACTTC. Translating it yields CASISTKETQYF. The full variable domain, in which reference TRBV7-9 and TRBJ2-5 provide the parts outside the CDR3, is DTGVSQNPRHKITKRGQNVTFRCDPISEHNRLYWYRQTLGQGPEFLTYFQNEAQLEKSRLLSDRFSAERPKGSFSTLEIQRTEQGDSAMYLCASISTKETQYFGPGTRLLVL.

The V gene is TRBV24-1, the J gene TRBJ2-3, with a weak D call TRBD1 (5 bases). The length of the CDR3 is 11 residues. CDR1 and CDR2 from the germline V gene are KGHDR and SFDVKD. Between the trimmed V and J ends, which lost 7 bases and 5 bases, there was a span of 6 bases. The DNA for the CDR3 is TGTGCCACCAGCCAGGGAGATACGCAGTATTTT. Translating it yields CATSQGDTQYF.

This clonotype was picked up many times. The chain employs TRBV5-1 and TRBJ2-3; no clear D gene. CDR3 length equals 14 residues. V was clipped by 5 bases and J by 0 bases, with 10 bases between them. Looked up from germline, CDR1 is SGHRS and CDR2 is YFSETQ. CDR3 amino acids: CASSSDGSTDTQYF. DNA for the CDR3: TGCGCCAGCAGTTCCGACGGGAGCACAGATACGCAGTATTTT.

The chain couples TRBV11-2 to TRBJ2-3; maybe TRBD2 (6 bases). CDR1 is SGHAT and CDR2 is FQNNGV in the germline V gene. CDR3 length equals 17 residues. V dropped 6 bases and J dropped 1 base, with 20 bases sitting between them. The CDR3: CASRLGGGPKGTDTQYF. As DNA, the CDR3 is TGTGCCAGCAGATTGGGGGGAGGCCCCAAGGGCACAGATACGCAGTATTTT.